Presented here are 9 T cell receptor beta chains from one specimen sequenced in a study of T-cell reconstitution after alpha-beta-depleted transplantation in children. Unique molecular identifiers were incorporated during preparation of the TCRbeta library. TCRdb re-called the PCR reads through MiXCR, storing one row per CDR3 protein. The sample comprises some 500,000 distinct CDR3 sequences, around 20% of which are singletons, and 2.5% to 4% rests with the top ten. Material: PBMCs from the stem cell graft donor, obtained from the stem cell graft. Every receptor here comes from a human donor who donated a stem cell graft to a child with acute lymphoblastic leukemia.

This clonotype occurred a few times. The chain couples TRBV10-2 to TRBJ2-1; D is perhaps TRBD1 (6 bases). V dropped 3 bases and J dropped 10 bases, with 19 bases sitting between them. This CDR3 has 15 residues. Germline CDR1 is WSHSY and CDR2 is SAAADI. The DNA for the CDR3 is TGCGCCAGCAGTGACCCCGGGACACGGTCCCCCGAGCAGTTCTTC. This gives the protein CASSDPGTRSPEQFF.

This clonotype was found a few times. The chain links TRBV25-1 to TRBJ2-4; D not resolved. The CDR3 runs 17 residues. Germline lookup yields CDR1 MGHDK and CDR2 SYGVNS. Trimming left V 4 bases short and J 0 bases short, with 16 bases between. CDR3 sequence: CASSAPMGSLAKNIQYF. CDR3 in DNA: TGTGCCAGCAGTGCTCCGATGGGAAGCTTAGCCAAAAACATTCAGTACTTC.

This clonotype was recorded a few times. This chain links TRBV12-3 or TRBV12-4 with TRBJ2-1; no clear D. V gave up 6 bases and J gave up 2 bases, with 11 bases separating them. The CDR3 is made up of 14 amino acids. The DNA for the CDR3 is TGTGCCAGCAGCACCTCGCAGACCTACAATGAGCAGTTCTTC. Its protein product is CASSTSQTYNEQFF.

The rearrangement uses TRBV4-1 and TRBJ2-1; D unclear. Looked up from germline, CDR1 is MGHRA and CDR2 is YSYEKL. The CDR3 is 17 residues long. Trimming shortened V by 1 base and J by 4 bases, and 17 bases separated the two germline ends. DNA for the CDR3: TGCGCCAGCAGCCAAGTAGGGCCGTTAGGGCCGTACAATGAGCAGTTCTTC. It codes for CASSQVGPLGPYNEQFF.

This clonotype occurred a few times. As the CDR3 is not closed by the conserved phenylalanine or tryptophan, this likely results from a read error. The limits of the CDR3 on the DNA are not certain, so only TCRdb's listed CDR3 is given. CDR3 protein: CASSADKG. J is TRBJ2-6 and V is TRBV21-1; TRBD1 is taken as the D call from the table, unchecked against the DNA. TRBV21-1 is given as a pseudogene. The CDR3 spans 8 amino acids, including both terminal residues.

This chain joins TRBV24-1 and TRBJ2-1, with a possible D match to TRBD2 (6 bases). Germline values: CDR1 KGHDR, CDR2 SFDVKD. The CDR3 totals 15 residues. V was shortened by 3 bases and J by 6 bases, with 14 bases between the two germline ends. CDR3 coding DNA: TGTGCCACCAGTGATGTCTTCGCGGGAACCAATGAGCAGTTCTTC. Amino acid sequence: CATSDVFAGTNEQFF.

Only a few counts were recorded for this clonotype. This chain connects TRBV5-1 to TRBJ1-1; D unclear. This CDR3 spans 17 amino acids. The V end was cut by 2 bases, the J end by 1 base, with 18 bases between. The V gene's germline CDR1 is SGHRS and CDR2 YFSETQ. The CDR3 spells CASSLEVGVVENTEAFF. In DNA form, the CDR3 reads TGCGCCAGCAGCTTAGAAGTCGGGGTGGTAGAGAACACTGAAGCTTTCTTT.

This clonotype occurred a few times. The chain uses TRBV20-1 and TRBJ1-1, with 8 bases aligning to TRBD1. This CDR3 is 13 amino acids long. Trimming removed 6 bases from V and 1 base from J; junction bases left unmatched: 4. Germline assignment: CDR1 DFQATT and CDR2 SNEGSKA (reference sequence). In nucleotides, the CDR3 is TGCAGTGCCGGACAGGGTGCGAACACTGAAGCTTTCTTT. It translates to CSAGQGANTEAFF.

This chain uses TRBV23-1 with TRBJ2-2; 8 bases match TRBD2. TRBV23-1 is noted as an ORF with a role that remains uncertain. The CDR3 totals 16 residues. The junction had 9 bases not matched to a gene; V was cut back by 6 bases and J by 3 bases. The CDR3 spells CASSPAREGDTGELFF. The CDR3 DNA follows: TGCGCCAGCAGCCCCGCACGGGAGGGAGACACCGGGGAGCTGTTTTTT.